This T cell receptor (beta chain) was sequenced during a study of post-analysis software for immune sequencing data. Trimming left V 3 bases short and J 5 bases short, with 14 bases between. The germline V gene has CDR1 SNHLY and CDR2 FYNNEI. This CDR3 contains 15 residues. The study, taken as a whole, reports: TRBV segments more frequent in patients than in controls numbered roughly 5 and included TRBV5-6, TRBV5-1 and TRBV20-1.

Notes on this clonotype: Its antigen remains unidentified.

Included in the TCR beta cDNA libraries were unique molecular identifiers. TCRdb fed the PCR reads into MiXCR, producing one record per CDR3 protein. This sample carries about 500,000 distinct CDR3 sequences, approximately 46% of them seen once, and the ten largest clones take 9% to 13%. The sequence was collected from a girl aged 5-17 years with multiple sclerosis. The specimen was blood. The V gene is TRBV2, the J gene TRBJ1-5, with D tentatively TRBD1 (5 bases). The chain's CDR3 is CASSEGPVADQPQHF. The DNA for the CDR3 is TGTGCCAGCAGTGAGGGACCGGTCGCGGATCAGCCCCAGCATTTT.